The 29 T cell receptor beta chains below come from one sample, sequenced in a study of cytomegalovirus exposure and HLA in healthy donors. Vbeta (60) and Jbeta (13) primers were used in the PCR. Method: immunoSEQ multiplex PCR; TCRdb's copy keeps in-frame clones and lacks some. The sample lists about 130,000 clones, around 70% occurring once. Sequencing used PBMCs. These receptors all come from a man aged 25-40 years in good health and CMV-seropositive.

A single count supports this clone. The chain is built from TRBV29-1 and TRBJ2-1; weak D call: TRBD2 (7 bases). The V end was cut by 6 bases, the J end by 10 bases, with 19 bases between. The CDR3 covers 13 residues. Germline V gene lookup returns CDR1 SQVTM and CDR2 ANQGSEA. CDR3 residues: CSVSSEGGREQFF. In DNA form, the CDR3 reads TGCAGCGTCTCCAGTGAGGGGGGGCGAGAGCAGTTCTTC.

This clone was detected only a few times. The rearrangement uses TRBV7-9 and TRBJ2-5; maybe TRBD2 (5 bases). Germline loops: CDR1 SEHNR, CDR2 FQNEAQ (reference sequence). The CDR3 has 17 residues. V was cut by 4 bases and J by 4 bases, with 22 bases left in between. The CDR3 DNA sequence: TGTGCCAGCAGCTCGGGCCGGGGTAGCCCAGGAGGAGAGACCCAGTACTTC. Translation gives CASSSGRGSPGGETQYF. The full variable domain, rest sourced from reference TRBV7-9 and TRBJ2-5, is DTGVSQNPRHKITKRGQNVTFRCDPISEHNRLYWYRQTLGQGPEFLTYFQNEAQLEKSRLLSDRFSAERPKGSFSTLEIQRTEQGDSAMYLCASSSGRGSPGGETQYFGPGTRLLVL.

This clone was detected only a few times. The chain joins TRBV14 to TRBJ2-3; TRBD2 is a possible D gene (7 bases). Germline-derived CDR1 and CDR2 are SGHDN and FVKESK. V lost 3 bases to trimming and J lost 4 bases, with 11 bases between them. The CDR3 spans 14 residues. The CDR3 spells CASSHVGGADTQYF. Written as DNA, the CDR3 is TGTGCCAGCAGCCATGTAGGGGGGGCAGATACGCAGTATTTT.

The CDR3 loop reads CASSFRERTGELFF. Here the CDR3 DNA reads TGCGCCAGCAGCTTTAGGGAGAGAACCGGGGAGCTGTTTTTT. The chain combines TRBV5-1 with TRBJ2-2, with a weak D call TRBD2 (5 bases). CDR1 is SGHRS, CDR2 YFSETQ, per germline. V lost 2 bases, J lost 5 bases, and 10 bases lay in between. This CDR3 has 14 residues.

This chain links TRBV7-3 with TRBJ2-7; 7 bases fit TRBD2. The V gene end was trimmed by 3 bases and the J gene end by 0 bases; junction bases not matched to a gene: 5. The CDR3 is 15 amino acids. The germline gives CDR1 SGHTA, CDR2 FQGTGA. CDR3 region: CASSLFAGDSYEQYF. The CDR3 bases are TGTGCCAGCAGCTTGTTTGCGGGAGACTCCTACGAGCAGTACTTC. The full variable domain, completed using reference TRBV7-3 and TRBJ2-7, is GAGVSQTPSNKVTEKGKYVELRCDPISGHTALYWYRQSLGQGPEFLIYFQGTGAADDSGLPNDRFFAVRPEGSVSTLKIQRTERGDSAVYLCASSLFAGDSYEQYFGPGTRLTVT.

J is TRBJ1-2 and V is TRBV7-3; 7 bases line up with TRBD1. The trim removed 5 bases at V and 4 bases at J, leaving 4 bases unmatched. The CDR3 is 13 residues long. CDR1 and CDR2 from the germline V gene are SGHTA and FQGTGA. Here the CDR3 DNA reads TGTGCCAGCAGCCGGACAGGCTTCTATGGCTACACCTTC. Translated, it gives CASSRTGFYGYTF.

This clone came up a few times. V is TRBV25-1 and J is TRBJ1-1; no clear D. CDR1 and CDR2 (germline): MGHDK, SYGVNS. V was clipped by 8 bases and J by 3 bases, with 10 bases between them. This CDR3 spans 12 amino acids. The CDR3 DNA sequence: TGTGCCAGCTATAACAGCTACACTGAAGCTTTCTTT. It translates to CASYNSYTEAFF.

The chain couples TRBV19 to TRBJ2-3, with TRBD2 as a possible D gene (7 bases). The germline gives CDR1 LNHDA, CDR2 SQIVND (reference sequence). V lost 5 bases and J 0 bases, leaving 15 bases between the germline ends. CDR3 length equals 16 residues. The CDR3 is CASSGRGGLSTDTQYF. CDR3 DNA sequence: TGTGCCAGTAGTGGGCGCGGGGGCTTGAGCACAGATACGCAGTATTTT.

The rearrangement uses TRBV10-3 and TRBJ1-4; D is unclear. The CDR3 covers 11 residues. V was cut by 6 bases and J by 5 bases, with 4 bases left in between. Germline-derived CDR1 and CDR2 are ENHRY and SYGVKD. CDR3 sequence reads: CAIRANEKLFF. In nucleotides, the CDR3 is TGTGCCATCAGGGCAAATGAAAAACTGTTTTTT.

CDR3 sequence reads: CAARRTNEKLFF. In DNA, the CDR3 is TGTGCCGCCCGGAGAACTAATGAAAAACTGTTTTTT. This chain connects TRBV18 to TRBJ1-4; D not certain. The CDR3 is made up of 12 amino acids. The germline CDR1 and CDR2 sequences are KGHSH and LQKENI. Between the trimmed V and J ends, which lost 11 bases and 1 base, there was a span of 8 bases.

In this sample, this clone turned up a few times. Other DNA sequences in this sample translate to the same CDR3. The chain is built from TRBV5-1 and TRBJ2-7; TRBD1 matches at 9 bases. Germline V gives CDR1 SGHRS, CDR2 YFSETQ. The CDR3 is 15 amino acids. J gave up 1 base and V 4 bases, and 6 bases lay outside the gene matches. The CDR3 spells CASSVTGGRSYEQYF. Here the CDR3 DNA reads TGCGCCAGCAGCGTTACAGGGGGCCGGTCCTACGAGCAGTACTTC.

The V gene is TRBV7-9, the J gene TRBJ2-7; 11 bases agree with TRBD1. The germline CDR1 and CDR2 sequences are SEHNR and FQNEAQ (reference sequence). The CDR3 consists of 15 residues. V gave up 6 bases and J gave up 4 bases; unmatched junction bases: 8. CDR3 amino acids: CASSSGQGAYYEQYF. Here the CDR3 DNA reads TGTGCCAGCAGTTCAGGACAGGGGGCCTATTACGAGCAGTACTTC.

This clone was seen a few times. In DNA, the CDR3 is TGTGCCAGTAGTATACGGAATGAGCAGTTCTTC. Its translation: CASSIRNEQFF. The chain links TRBV19 to TRBJ2-1; D call uncertain. This CDR3 contains 11 residues. V was shortened by 2 bases and J by 7 bases, with 3 bases between the two germline ends. Germline CDR1 and CDR2: LNHDA and SQIVND (reference sequence).

This chain links TRBV7-2 with TRBJ2-1; 10 positions agree with TRBD2. Germline assignment: CDR1 SGHTA and CDR2 FQGNSA. The CDR3 totals 17 residues. V shed 1 base, J shed 6 bases, and the junction held 9 bases outside the gene matches. This chain's CDR3 is CASSLDLLASGSNEQFF. The CDR3 DNA sequence: TGTGCCAGCAGCTTAGACCTATTGGCTAGCGGGAGCAATGAGCAGTTCTTC.

The J gene is TRBJ2-3, the V gene TRBV11-3, with D maybe TRBD1 (6 bases). The length of the CDR3 is 14 residues. Germline lookup yields CDR1 SGHNT and CDR2 YENEEA. Trimming took 8 bases from V and 0 from J, leaving 12 bases between them. CDR3 DNA sequence: TGTGCCAGCGGACAGTCCTCTAGCACAGATACGCAGTATTTT. Translation: CASGQSSSTDTQYF.

This chain uses TRBV19 with TRBJ2-5, with D possibly TRBD1 on 6 matching bases. The CDR3 contains 13 residues. Germline CDR1 is LNHDA and CDR2 is SQIVND (reference sequence). V was clipped by 3 bases and J by 4 bases, with 9 bases between them. DNA for the CDR3: TGTGCCAGTAGTATCAACAGGGCAGAGACCCAGTACTTC. Protein sequence: CASSINRAETQYF.

The chain employs TRBV10-3 and TRBJ2-7; the D gene is possibly TRBD1 (6 bases). Germline CDR1 is ENHRY and CDR2 is SYGVKD. There are 16 residues in the CDR3. The V gene lost 8 bases and the J gene lost 5 bases, with 25 bases spanning the gap. CDR3 loop: CAIRGGPGPPPDEQYF. The CDR3 DNA sequence: TGTGCCATCCGAGGGGGTCCGGGACCACCCCCTGACGAGCAGTACTTC.

This clone was seen only a few times. CDR3 nucleotide sequence: TGTGCCAGCAGGACAGGGTCTGGAAACACCATATATTTT. Translating it yields CASRTGSGNTIYF. The chain has TRBV6-5 and TRBJ1-3, with 7 nucleotides matching TRBD1. J was trimmed by 1 base and V by 6 bases; bases with no gene match: 0. The CDR3 spans 13 residues. CDR1 and CDR2 from the germline V gene are MNHEY and SVGAGI.

The V call is TRBV28, the J call TRBJ2-1, with a tentative D call TRBD2 (6 bases). Germline V gene sequence: CDR1 MDHEN, CDR2 SYDVKM. V was trimmed by 3 bases and J by 4 bases, leaving 13 bases between them. The CDR3 contains 15 residues. For the CDR3, the DNA is TGTGCCAGCAGTTTCGCGGGAAGGATGTACAATGAGCAGTTCTTC. Protein sequence: CASSFAGRMYNEQFF. Complete variable domain (other parts from reference TRBV28 and TRBJ2-1): DVKVTQSSRYLVKRTGEKVFLECVQDMDHENMFWYRQDPGLGLRLIYFSYDVKMKEKGDIPEGYSVSREKKERFSLILESASTNQTSMYLCASSFAGRMYNEQFFGPGTRLTVL.

This clone is a singleton in its sample. Since the CDR3 does not end with the conserved phenylalanine or tryptophan, this likely comes from a read error. The chain uses TRBV29-1 and TRBJ1-1; D gene uncertain. The CDR3 extends over 13 amino acids. CDR1 and CDR2 from the germline V gene are SQVTM and ANQGSEA. The germline V and J ends were trimmed by 4 bases and 2 bases, with 11 bases remaining between them. CDR3 nucleotides: TGCAGCGTTGCCGCGGGTACAAACACTGAAGCTTTCTGT. Amino acids: CSVAAGTNTEAFC.

The chain couples TRBV19 to TRBJ2-7, with a weak D call TRBD2 (5 bases). There are 14 residues in the CDR3. Germline V gene lookup returns CDR1 LNHDA and CDR2 SQIVND (reference sequence). Trimming removed 7 bases from V and 3 bases from J, with 16 bases in between. CDR3 sequence: CASTPEGADYEQYF. CDR3 bases: TGTGCCAGTACCCCAGAGGGCGCGGACTACGAGCAGTACTTC.

This chain joins TRBV6-4 and TRBJ1-1; 7 nucleotides match TRBD1. Germline V gene data show CDR1 as MRHNA and CDR2 as SNTAGT. This CDR3 spans 15 amino acids. With V trimmed by 0 bases and J by 1 base, 2 bases remained unmatched. The CDR3 DNA sequence: TGTGCCAGCAGTGACTCGGCAGGGGGGAACACTGAAGCTTTCTTT. Protein sequence: CASSDSAGGNTEAFF.

This chain joins TRBV5-1 and TRBJ2-1, with D tentatively TRBD1 (7 bases). Germline-derived CDR1 and CDR2 are SGHRS and YFSETQ. The V gene lost 4 bases and the J gene lost 6 bases, with 14 bases spanning the gap. The CDR3 loop spans 14 amino acids. The CDR3 protein is CASSRYRGGNEQFF. Here the CDR3 DNA reads TGCGCCAGCAGCAGGTACAGGGGAGGCAATGAGCAGTTCTTC.

Only a few counts were recorded for this clone. The chain recombines TRBV18 with TRBJ2-1; 8 nucleotides line up with TRBD1. From germline, CDR1 is KGHSH and CDR2 LQKENI. V was clipped by 1 base and J by 12 bases; unmatched bases: 5. There are 13 residues in the CDR3. The CDR3 region is CASSPLTGVGQFF. The CDR3 nucleotides read TGTGCCAGCTCACCACTGACAGGGGTCGGGCAGTTCTTC.

This clone was picked up a small number of times. This rearrangement joins TRBV5-1 to TRBJ2-1; 12 nucleotides match TRBD2. The CDR3 spans 19 residues. The ends lost 0 bases at V and 2 bases at J; junction bases unmatched: 9. Per the germline V gene, CDR1 is SGHRS and CDR2 is YFSETQ. In DNA, the CDR3 is TGCGCCAGCAGCTTGGACCCAAAAAGACTAGCGGGAGCCTACAATGAGCAGTTCTTC. This translates into CASSLDPKRLAGAYNEQFF.

V usage is TRBV7-9 and J usage is TRBJ1-2, with a tentative D call TRBD1 (6 bases). CDR1 and CDR2 from the germline V gene are SEHNR and FQNEAQ (reference sequence). Between the trimmed V and J ends, which lost 5 bases and 6 bases, there was a span of 13 bases. The CDR3 consists of 13 residues. Written as DNA, the CDR3 is TGTGCCAGCAGCCGGGACACGCAGAATGGCTACACCTTC. It codes for CASSRDTQNGYTF.

V gene TRBV28 combines with J gene TRBJ2-7; TRBD2 agrees at 7 bases. The length of the CDR3 is 15 residues. Germline assignment: CDR1 MDHEN and CDR2 SYDVKM. Trimming removed 7 bases from V and 0 bases from J; junction bases left unmatched: 9. CDR3 DNA sequence: TGTGCCAGCACGCTGGGAGGGAGACCCTCCTACGAGCAGTACTTC. It yields the protein CASTLGGRPSYEQYF.

J is TRBJ2-3 and V is TRBV25-1, with D maybe TRBD2 (5 bases). This CDR3 is 15 amino acids long. V was clipped by 5 bases and J by 1 base, with 13 bases between them. From germline, CDR1 is MGHDK and CDR2 SYGVNS. The CDR3 coding sequence is TGTGCCAGCAGTTGCGGTTTGGAGGGCACAGATACGCAGTATTTT. Its translation: CASSCGLEGTDTQYF.

The table lists this clone with a few counts. J is TRBJ2-3 and V is TRBV7-9, with D perhaps matching TRBD2 (5 bases). The CDR3 runs 16 residues. V was trimmed by 5 bases and J by 2 bases, leaving 17 bases between them. Looked up from germline, CDR1 is SEHNR and CDR2 is FQNEAQ (reference sequence). Here the CDR3 DNA reads TGTGCCAGCAGCCTAGAGGAAGATAGCGCCACAGATACGCAGTATTTT. This sequence encodes CASSLEEDSATDTQYF.